The rows below give T cell receptor beta chains drawn from one sample of a study of T cell responses to AZD1222 COVID-19 vaccine. Data came from immunoSEQ multiplex PCR; TCRdb stores just in-frame clones and leaves some out. The data hold 150,000 to 200,000 clones, with approximately 90% observed a single time. The specimen comprised peripheral blood, sampled 28 days after the second AZD1222 dose. The origin of the receptors is an adult who received the AZD1222 COVID-19 vaccine. The CDR3 runs from the conserved cysteine through the conserved F or W. A D gene is named only where the DNA matches it firmly. Clone size appears in some rows only: once, few, many, or a class for an expanded clone.

clone_size d_call j_call v_call cdr3_nt cdr3_aa
few NA TRBJ1-1 TRBV7-9 TGTGCCAGCAGTATAAACAGGGCGCCGGCCGAAGCTTTCTTT CASSINRAPAEAFF
NA NA TRBJ1-3 TRBV11-2 TGTGCCAGCAGCTCGACGGACTCTGGAAACACCATATATTTT CASSSTDSGNTIYF
NA NA TRBJ1-2 TRBV4-1 TGCGCCAGCAGCCAAAGCGATATCCAGGTCAGGCTCTATGGCTACACCTTC CASSQSDIQVRLYGYTF
NA NA TRBJ2-3 TRBV5-1 TGCGCCAGCAACGACGGCAGCACAGATACGCAGTATTTT CASNDGSTDTQYF
NA NA TRBJ1-2 TRBV5-1 TGCGCCAGCGGATGGGCAGGGTCCGGCTACACCTTC CASGWAGSGYTF
NA TRBD1 TRBJ2-2 TRBV24-1 TGTGCCACCAGTGATCGGGACAGGAACACCGGGGAGCTGTTTTTT CATSDRDRNTGELFF
NA TRBD1 TRBJ1-1 TRBV19 TGTGCCAGCCGGGACAGAGTGGGGAACACTGAAGCTTTCTTT CASRDRVGNTEAFF
NA NA TRBJ2-7 TRBV5-6 TGTGCCAGCAGCTTGGGCTTTTCGAGCTCCTACGAGCAGTACTTC CASSLGFSSSYEQYF
NA NA TRBJ1-2 TRBV7-9 TGTGCCAGCAGCTTGGGGACGGACAACTATGGCTACACCTTC CASSLGTDNYGYTF
NA NA TRBJ1-6 TRBV27 TGTGCCAGCAGTTTGGAGGCGATAGGAAATTCACCCCTCCACTTT CASSLEAIGNSPLHF
NA NA TRBJ1-4 TRBV19 TGTGCCAGTAGTATGGTGGAAAAACTGTTTTTT CASSMVEKLFF
once TRBD1 TRBJ1-2 TRBV9 TGTGCCAGCAGCGCCCCCCGACAGGGTCACTATGGCTACACCTTC CASSAPRQGHYGYTF
NA TRBD2 TRBJ2-3 TRBV4-3 TGCGCCAGCAGCCAAACAGCGGGATATACTAGCACAGATACGCAGTATTTT CASSQTAGYTSTDTQYF
medium-sized TRBD2 TRBJ2-5 TRBV4-2 TGTGCCAGCAGTTCTAGCGGGGGCGTTGGGGAGACCCAGTACTTC CASSSSGGVGETQYF
few TRBD1 TRBJ1-5 TRBV5-6 TGTGCCAGCAGCCTAGGGACAGCACGCCCCCAGCCCCAGCATTTT CASSLGTARPQPQHF
NA NA TRBJ1-2 TRBV5-1 TGCGCCAGCAGCTCCTCCGGGAGTAACTATGGCTACACCTTC CASSSSGSNYGYTF
NA NA TRBJ2-3 TRBV6-5 TGTGCCAGCAGTCGGGACTTCACAGGAGCAGATACGCAGTATTTT CASSRDFTGADTQYF
NA TRBD2 TRBJ2-7 TRBV10-3 TGTGCCATCAGTTCGACTAGCGGGACCTACGAGCAGTACTTC CAISSTSGTYEQYF
NA TRBD1 TRBJ1-5 TRBV5-1 TGCGCCAGCAGCGCGGGGACAGGGGAGAGCAATCAGCCCCAGCATTTT CASSAGTGESNQPQHF
NA NA TRBJ2-7 TRBV6-2/TRBV6-3 TGTGCCAGCAGTTACTACTACGAGCAGTACTTC CASSYYYEQYF
NA NA TRBJ1-1 TRBV5-1 TGCGCCAGCAGTGCTGGCATGAACACTGAAGCTTTCTTT CASSAGMNTEAFF
NA NA TRBJ2-5 TRBV5-1 TGCGCCAGCAGCCCCCCCACCGAGACCCAGTACTTC CASSPPTETQYF
once TRBD1 TRBJ1-5 TRBV18 TGTGCCAGCTCCACCACTAGGGACAGGCTCAACAATCAGCCCCAGCATTTT CASSTTRDRLNNQPQHF
once NA TRBJ2-2 TRBV27 TGTGCCAGCAGTCAATCCGGGGAGCTGTTTTTT CASSQSGELFF
NA TRBD1 TRBJ2-1 TRBV5-6 TGTGCCAGCAGCTTGGTCACAGGGGGCGGGTTTCGCAATGAGCAGTTCTTC CASSLVTGGGFRNEQFF
NA NA TRBJ1-2 TRBV4-3 TGCGCCAGCAGCTCGAATGTCAGGGCCTATGGCTACACCTTC CASSSNVRAYGYTF
NA NA TRBJ2-7 TRBV12-3/TRBV12-4 TGTGCCAGCACCCGCGGACGGAGCTACGAGCAGTACTTC CASTRGRSYEQYF
once NA TRBJ1-3 TRBV19 TGTGCCAGTGGGGTCGACTCTGGAAACACCATATATTTT CASGVDSGNTIYF
NA TRBD1 TRBJ1-5 TRBV18 TGTGCCAGCTCACAAAACCGGACAGGAGTTCCTAGCAATCAGCCCCAGCATTTT CASSQNRTGVPSNQPQHF
NA NA TRBJ2-7 TRBV9 TGTGCCAGCAGCGTAGGGACAAACGAGGTCTACGAGCAGTACTTC CASSVGTNEVYEQYF
NA NA TRBJ1-1 TRBV6-1 TGTGCCAGCAGTGAAAGTCCGTTGTGGGGCGAGACTGAAGCTTTCTTT CASSESPLWGETEAFF
NA NA TRBJ2-3 TRBV20-1 TGCAGTGCTAGTTACGACACAGATACGCAGTATTTT CSASYDTDTQYF
NA NA TRBJ1-2 TRBV15 TGTGCCACCAGCAGAGATGTTGGCTATGGCTACACCTTC CATSRDVGYGYTF
once NA TRBJ2-1 TRBV10-1 TGCGCCAGCAGGCAGGGAAATAAGCAGTTCTTC CASRQGNKQFF
NA NA TRBJ1-1 TRBV5-1 TGCGCCAGCAGGCAGACAATTAACACTGAAGCTTTCTTT CASRQTINTEAFF
NA NA TRBJ2-6 TRBV5-4 TGTGCCAGCAGCCACTCGGAGCTCCGCTCTGGGGCCAACGTCCTGACTTTC CASSHSELRSGANVLTF
few NA TRBJ1-5 TRBV10-3 TGTGCCTCGAAACCGTCGGGGGGCAGGGAACAGCCCCAGCATTTT CASKPSGGREQPQHF
NA NA TRBJ1-6 TRBV25-1 TGTGCCAGCAGGCTTGGGGGAGATAATTCACCCCTCCACTTT CASRLGGDNSPLHF
NA NA TRBJ2-1 TRBV4-2 TGTGCCAGCAGCCAAGATTTGGCGGGAAGCTCCTACAATGAGCAGTTCTTC CASSQDLAGSSYNEQFF